Following are 3 T cell receptor beta chains from one sample sequenced in a study of identical twins. MiXCR, applied by TCRdb to the 5' RACE reads, yields one record per CDR3 protein. The repertoire holds about 530,000 distinct CDR3 sequences, approximately 20% seen once, with 0.48% in the top ten. These data were also reused for a study on yellow fever vaccine responses in identical twins.

The sequenced sample was CD4+ T cells sorted from blood. The receptors originated from a woman between 18 and 30 years old in good health.

This clonotype was seen only a few times. This rearrangement joins TRBV18 to TRBJ1-3; D is undetermined. Germline-derived CDR1 and CDR2 are KGHSH and LQKENI. The length of the CDR3 is 14 residues. Trimming left V 3 bases short and J 2 bases short, with 8 bases between. As DNA, the CDR3 is TGTGCCAGCTCACCCGGGCAGGCTGGAAACACCATATATTTT. Translated, it gives CASSPGQAGNTIYF.

This clonotype was seen a few times. The chain links TRBV11-3 to TRBJ2-1; D gene ambiguous. Germline V gene sequence: CDR1 SGHNT, CDR2 YENEEA. CDR3 length: 15 residues. Trimming removed 2 bases from V and 4 bases from J, with 12 bases in between. The CDR3 coding sequence is TGTGCCAGCAGCTTAATACAGCCGCCATACAATGAGCAGTTCTTC. This gives the protein CASSLIQPPYNEQFF.

Ten or more counts support this clonotype. V and J are TRBV12-3 or TRBV12-4 and TRBJ2-5; TRBD2 is a possible D gene (6 bases). The length of the CDR3 is 13 residues. With 4 bases removed from V and 4 bases from J, the gap between germline ends came to 10 bases. The chain's CDR3 is CASSWVAVETQYF. CDR3 nucleotides: TGTGCCAGCAGTTGGGTAGCGGTAGAGACCCAGTACTTC.